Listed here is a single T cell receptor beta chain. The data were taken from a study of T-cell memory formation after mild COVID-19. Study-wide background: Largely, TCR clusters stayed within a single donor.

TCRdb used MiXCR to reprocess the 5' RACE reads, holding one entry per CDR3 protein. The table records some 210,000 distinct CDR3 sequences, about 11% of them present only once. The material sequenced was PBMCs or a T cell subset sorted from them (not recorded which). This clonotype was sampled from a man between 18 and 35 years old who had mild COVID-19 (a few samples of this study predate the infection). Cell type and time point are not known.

CDR3 in amino acids: CAISVAGANTGELFF. CDR3 in DNA: TGTGCCATCTCGGTAGCGGGAGCGAACACCGGGGAGCTGTTTTTT. This chain uses TRBV10-3 with TRBJ2-2, with TRBD2 matching over 9 bases. The ends lost 8 bases at V and 0 bases at J; junction bases unmatched: 4. CDR1 and CDR2 from the germline V gene are ENHRY and SYGVKD. This CDR3 spans 15 amino acids.